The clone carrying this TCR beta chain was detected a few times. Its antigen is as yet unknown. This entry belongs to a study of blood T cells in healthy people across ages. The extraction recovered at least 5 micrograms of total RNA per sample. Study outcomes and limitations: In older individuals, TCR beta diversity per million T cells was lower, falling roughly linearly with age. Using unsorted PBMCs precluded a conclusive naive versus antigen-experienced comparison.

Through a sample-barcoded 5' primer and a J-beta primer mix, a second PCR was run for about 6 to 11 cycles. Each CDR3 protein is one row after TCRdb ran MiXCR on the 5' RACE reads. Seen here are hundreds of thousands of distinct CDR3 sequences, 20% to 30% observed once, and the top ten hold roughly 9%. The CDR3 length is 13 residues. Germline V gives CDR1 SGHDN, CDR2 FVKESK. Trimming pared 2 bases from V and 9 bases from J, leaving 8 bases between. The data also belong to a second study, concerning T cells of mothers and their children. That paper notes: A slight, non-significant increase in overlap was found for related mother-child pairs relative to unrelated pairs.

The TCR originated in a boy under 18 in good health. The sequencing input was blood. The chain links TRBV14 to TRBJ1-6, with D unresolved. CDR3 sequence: CASSQNMGSPLHF. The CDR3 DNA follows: TGTGCCAGCAGCCAAAACATGGGTTCACCCCTCCACTTT.